This TCR beta chain was sequenced in a study of T cells in localized non-small cell lung cancer. Assay used: immunoSEQ multiplex PCR; TCRdb lists only in-frame clones, some missing. The table lists around 100,000 clones, 80% to 90% of them singletons. The germline CDR1 and CDR2 sequences are LNHNV and YYDKDF (reference sequence). The CDR3 loop spans 16 amino acids. Unmatched junction bases numbered 5, after V lost 0 bases and J lost 3 bases. The clonotype originates from a man aged 40 to 70 with stage I squamous cell lung carcinoma. This chain links TRBV15 with TRBJ1-5; TRBD1 matches 7 bases. Sequences were derived from peripheral blood, sampled before any cancer treatment. CDR3 sequence (DNA): TGTGCCACCAGCAGAGAGCAAACAGGGGTCAATCAGCCCCAGCATTTT. Residues: CATSREQTGVNQPQHF.